Below are 18 T cell receptor beta chains sequenced from a single sample in a study of blood T cell repertoires in COVID-19. The repertoire was sequenced with immunoSEQ multiplex PCR; TCRdb's copy has only in-frame clones and lacks some. The profile shows roughly 81,000 clones, roughly 89% of them singletons. Sequences were obtained from peripheral blood. The receptor set was obtained from a woman in her forties or fifties in a cohort sampled during active COVID-19.

The gene calls are TRBV24-1 and TRBJ2-5, with unresolved D. CDR3 length equals 14 residues. V was clipped by 3 bases and J by 2 bases, with 9 bases between them. Germline CDR1 reads KGHDR; CDR2 reads SFDVKD. For the CDR3, the DNA is TGTGCCACCAGTGATGCCTCAGGTCAAGAGACCCAGTACTTC. Protein sequence: CATSDASGQETQYF.

The gene calls are TRBV12-5 and TRBJ1-2, with 7 bases fitting TRBD1. J lost 7 bases, V lost 6 bases, and 14 bases had no gene match. The germline V gene encodes CDR1 LGHNT and CDR2 FRNRAP. The CDR3 spans 15 residues. The chain's CDR3 is CASGNYFTGAAGYTF. CDR3 bases: TGTGCTAGTGGAAACTATTTCACAGGGGCGGCTGGCTACACCTTC.

The chain has TRBV27 and TRBJ2-3; weak D call: TRBD2 (6 bases). The V gene's germline CDR1 is MNHEY and CDR2 SMNVEV (reference sequence). The CDR3 contains 14 residues. Deletions cut 8 bases from V and 2 bases from J, with 14 bases between. The CDR3 nucleotides are TGTGCCAGCGGACCCGGGAGCAACACAGATACGCAGTATTTT. Its protein is CASGPGSNTDTQYF.

The genes are TRBV18 and TRBJ2-2; D is undetermined. Germline V CDR1 and CDR2: KGHSH, LQKENI. This CDR3 is built from 15 residues. The ends were cut back, 6 bases at V and 0 bases at J, with 11 bases in the middle. The CDR3 spells CASSPDEANTGELFF. The CDR3 bases are TGTGCCAGCTCCCCGGATGAGGCGAACACCGGGGAGCTGTTTTTT.

This clone was observed once. The chain uses TRBV5-1 and TRBJ1-1, with a possible D match to TRBD1 (6 bases). V lost 4 bases and J 1 base, leaving 14 bases between the germline ends. CDR3 size: 15 residues. Germline V gene data show CDR1 as SGHRS and CDR2 as YFSETQ. The DNA of the CDR3 is TGCGCCAGCAGCCTAGGACAGAGTTCGAACACTGAAGCTTTCTTT. It specifies CASSLGQSSNTEAFF.

The rearrangement uses TRBV28 and TRBJ2-7; 9 positions match TRBD2. The germline CDR1 and CDR2 sequences are MDHEN and SYDVKM. This CDR3 has 17 amino acids. V trimming: 3 bases; J trimming: 3 bases; junction bases outside the gene matches: 12. CDR3 DNA: TGTGCCAGCAGTTTGGGAAGTGGGAGACTAGCGGTCTACGAGCAGTACTTC. Protein sequence: CASSLGSGRLAVYEQYF.

Concerning this clone: The junction shows a germline mismatch at one end, possibly a read error. The V call is TRBV7-7, the J call TRBJ2-2, with TRBD2 matching over 14 bases. CDR1 SSHAT and CDR2 FNYEAQ come from the germline V gene (reference sequence). The CDR3 has 17 residues. The DNA for the CDR3 is TGTGCTAGCAGCTTGGGGACTAGCGGGAGTGGCACCGGGGAGCTGTTTTTT. Amino acid sequence: CASSLGTSGSGTGELFF.

This clone has a single count. The J gene is TRBJ2-1, the V gene TRBV19, with D maybe TRBD2 (6 bases). The CDR3 loop spans 16 amino acids. Germline values: CDR1 LNHDA, CDR2 SQIVND (reference sequence). V was cut by 3 bases and J by 4 bases, with 16 bases left in between. CDR3 DNA: TGTGCCAGTAGTATTCATCGGGAGACGAGGTACAATGAGCAGTTCTTC. It encodes CASSIHRETRYNEQFF.

The gene calls are TRBV5-1 and TRBJ2-5; D may be TRBD1 (5 bases). Germline CDR1 reads SGHRS; CDR2 reads YFSETQ. V shed 7 bases and J shed 4 bases, with 17 bases lying between them. The CDR3 totals 14 residues. The CDR3 DNA reads TGCGCCAGCGGCGACCTCAGGGTTTTAGAGACCCAGTACTTC. Protein product: CASGDLRVLETQYF. The full variable domain, in which reference TRBV5-1 and TRBJ2-5 provide the parts outside the CDR3, is KAGVTQTPRYLIKTRGQQVTLSCSPISGHRSVSWYQQTPGQGLQFLFEYFSETQRNKGNFPGRFSGRQFSNSRSEMNVSTLELGDSALYLCASGDLRVLETQYFGPGTRLLVL.

The CDR3 region has the DNA TGTGCCAGCAGCCCTGAATCCGCCGGACTGCGGCAGTTCTTC. This codes for CASSPESAGLRQFF. The chain employs TRBV3-1 (or the pseudogene TRBV3-2) and TRBJ2-1, with TRBD2 as a possible D gene (5 bases). Trimming stripped 4 bases from V and 12 bases from J, with 19 bases between. The CDR3 sequence is 14 residues long. Looked up from germline, CDR1 is LGHDT and CDR2 is YNNKEL (reference sequence).

The chain employs TRBV7-2 and TRBJ2-4; 13 nucleotides line up with TRBD2. Germline CDR1 and CDR2: SGHTA and FQGNSA. This CDR3 comprises 17 residues. Trimming at V came to 8 bases and at J to 6 bases, leaving 13 bases not matched to a gene. The CDR3 region is CASGSRTSGRYLNIQYF. The CDR3 bases are TGTGCCAGCGGCTCTCGGACTAGCGGGAGATATTTAAACATTCAGTACTTC.

The V call is TRBV3-1 (or the pseudogene TRBV3-2), the J call TRBJ1-1; 10 bases align to TRBD1. V shed 8 bases and J 4 bases; nucleotides not matched to a gene: 4. The CDR3 is 13 residues long. The V gene's germline CDR1 is LGHDT and CDR2 YNNKEL (reference sequence). The CDR3 reads CASRDRGRTEAFF. The DNA for the CDR3 is TGTGCCAGCCGGGACAGGGGACGCACTGAAGCTTTCTTT.

This chain links TRBV11-3 with TRBJ2-3, with D perhaps matching TRBD2 (5 bases). Germline CDR1 and CDR2: SGHNT and YENEEA. The CDR3 has 15 residues. V was shortened by 5 bases and J by 3 bases, with 15 bases between the two germline ends. The CDR3 loop reads CASSLDGVATDTQYF. CDR3 DNA sequence: TGTGCCAGCAGCCTCGACGGGGTGGCGACAGATACGCAGTATTTT.

The J gene is TRBJ2-2, the V gene TRBV6-5; 9 bases map to TRBD1. The CDR3 totals 16 residues. From germline, CDR1 is MNHEY and CDR2 SVGAGI. V was clipped by 4 bases and J by 5 bases; unmatched bases: 8. The CDR3 loop is CASSFQGQGDTGELFF. CDR3 DNA sequence: TGTGCCAGCAGTTTCCAGGGACAGGGAGATACCGGGGAGCTGTTTTTT.

This clone has just one count. The V call is TRBV18, the J call TRBJ1-3, with 7 bases that match TRBD1. The CDR3 runs to 15 residues. The V segment lost 6 bases and the J segment 4 bases; nucleotides outside the gene matches: 9. Germline V gene lookup returns CDR1 KGHSH and CDR2 LQKENI. The CDR3: CASSPGRGLGNTIYF. Written as DNA, the CDR3 is TGTGCCAGCTCCCCCGGAAGGGGGCTGGGAAACACCATATATTTT.

The sample holds a few counts of this clone. The chain has TRBV9 and TRBJ1-6; 9 nucleotides agree with TRBD1. CDR3 length: 15 residues. V shed 3 bases, J shed 8 bases, and the junction held 6 bases outside the gene matches. Germline loops: CDR1 SGDLS, CDR2 YYNGEE. CDR3 in DNA: TGTGCCAGCAGCGCCCCACAGGGGGCTGATTCACCCCTCCACTTT. Protein: CASSAPQGADSPLHF.

The chain joins TRBV19 to TRBJ2-2; no firm D call. V was cut by 3 bases and J by 3 bases, with 5 bases left in between. The CDR3 has 13 residues. CDR1 is LNHDA, CDR2 SQIVND, per germline (reference sequence). The CDR3 nucleotides are TGTGCCAGTAGTATCGCAGACACCGGGGAGCTGTTTTTT. Encoded protein: CASSIADTGELFF.

This chain joins TRBV9 and TRBJ2-5; 8 nucleotides align to TRBD1. Trimming took 0 bases from V and 3 from J; bases not matched to a gene: 4. Germline V gene sequence: CDR1 SGDLS, CDR2 YYNGEE. The CDR3 loop spans 15 amino acids. Written as DNA, the CDR3 is TGTGCCAGCAGCGTAGCCCCGACAGGGGAAGAGACCCAGTACTTC. This encodes CASSVAPTGEETQYF.